These T cell receptor beta chains were read from a single sample in a study of a mutant IDH1 vaccine in newly diagnosed glioma. Some clones are missing from TCRdb's copy, which holds only in-frame ones; the method was immunoSEQ multiplex PCR. Here the sample spans around 16,000 clones, 80% being singletons. Material: PBMCs, obtained from a glioma patient treated with radiotherapy, temozolomide or both. These receptors all stem from a man aged 40-49 years with glioma. Both conserved end residues are part of each CDR3. The order of the fields is J gene, V gene, clone size, CDR3 protein. Rows give clone size only sometimes, using once, few, many, or a class for an expanded clone.

TRBJ2-6	TRBV27	.	CASSWGPAGANVLTF
TRBJ2-5	TRBV5-1	.	CASRPGTPSGETQYF
TRBJ2-1	TRBV30	.	CAYRTGTYTEQFF
TRBJ2-7	TRBV15	.	CATSSEREPSYEQYF
TRBJ2-1	TRBV7-6	.	CASSPAYNEQFF
TRBJ2-7	TRBV4-1	.	CASSYGPGVEQYF
TRBJ2-3	TRBV6-1	.	CASIWGSTDTQYF
TRBJ2-5	TRBV5-1	.	CASSRLGGSGSETQYF
TRBJ2-7	TRBV6-5	.	CASSYSPSDLSYEQYF
TRBJ2-3	TRBV7-2	.	CASSPGTFSTDTQYF
TRBJ2-3	TRBV7-6	large	CASSETGISTDTQYF
TRBJ1-2	TRBV5-6	.	CASSLGQGSFGYTF
TRBJ2-3	TRBV25-1	.	CASSEGGNQDTQYF
TRBJ2-2	TRBV7-8	.	CASSLVQGGTGELFF
TRBJ1-5	TRBV19	few	CASSSGINQPQHF
TRBJ1-1	TRBV19	.	CASRAAGGANEAFF
TRBJ2-1	TRBV6-1	.	CASSVREGLNEQFF
TRBJ2-3	TRBV29-1	.	CSVELYTDTQYF
TRBJ2-1	TRBV9	.	CASSVVAGDYNEQFF
TRBJ2-5	TRBV9	.	CASSAHGEEQETQYF
TRBJ2-2	TRBV6-5	once	CASSSYGQGATGELFF
TRBJ1-1	TRBV2	.	CASTAVNTEAFF
TRBJ2-2	TRBV13	.	CAHRESHTGELFF
TRBJ2-1	TRBV10-2	.	CASSASGGGRPYNEQFF